The present entry profiles one T cell receptor beta chain with its context. This record comes from a study of cytomegalovirus exposure and HLA in healthy donors. PCR involved 60 Vbeta and 13 Jbeta primers. Measured with immunoSEQ multiplex PCR; TCRdb has only the in-frame clones, and not every one. This table has about 150,000 clones, approximately 81% appearing once. CDR3 length: 13 amino acids. The V end lost 7 bases, the J end lost 6 bases, and 14 bases lay between the germline ends. The germline gives CDR1 PRHDT, CDR2 FYEKMQ (reference sequence). This rearrangement joins TRBV13 to TRBJ2-3, with a possible D match to TRBD1 (6 bases). Material for sequencing was PBMCs. The TCR was taken from a man aged 50-60 years in good health and CMV-seropositive. The CDR3 here is CASTQQGSDTQYF. CDR3 DNA: TGTGCCAGCACCCAGCAGGGGTCGGATACGCAGTATTTT.